This TCR beta chain was retrieved from a study of cytomegalovirus exposure and HLA in healthy donors. Whole-study context: The same platform as the 666 first-cohort repertoires was used for the 130 or so validation repertoires, a later analysis reported.

Clones were sequenced by immunoSEQ multiplex PCR, and TCRdb holds only the in-frame ones, with some missing. The data show about 360,000 clones, with 86% seen just once and roughly 0.83% held by the top ten. Germline V CDR1 and CDR2: SGHAT, FQNNGV. The CDR3 is 16 residues long. Trimming took 5 bases from V and 3 from J; bases not matched to a gene: 10. Separate from the approximately 700-subject first cohort was the approximately 130-subject validation cohort, to which the donors belonged. The chain recombines TRBV11-2 with TRBJ2-1; 7 bases match TRBD2. The origin of this receptor is a woman between 18 and 30 years old in good health and CMV-seronegative. The sample was PBMCs. CDR3 protein: CASSPSPSGLYNEQFF. The DNA of the CDR3 is TGTGCCAGCAGCCCCTCCCCTAGCGGACTCTACAATGAGCAGTTCTTC.